Shown below are 32 T cell receptor beta chains from a single sample sequenced in a study of tumor-infiltrating lymphocytes in primary liver carcinoma. The input was about 490 ng total RNA; TCR beta cDNA was made from it with a constant-region primer. Each TCR beta library was derived from three nested multiplex PCR rounds that employed slightly modified ARM-PCR. Both of the initial two PCR rounds ran for about 9 cycles and employed TRBV1-TRBV30 forward primers alongside a C-beta reverse primer. TCRdb re-called the multiplex PCR reads through MiXCR, storing one row per CDR3 protein. The data hold approximately 79,000 distinct CDR3 sequences, with 55% to 75% observed a single time. Co-extracting RNA and DNA was done with roughly 17-33 mg of unsorted bulk tissue as input. The sample was liver tumor tissue from sampling region 4. Subset indicated: tumor region T4, right-lateral pole. These receptors were obtained from a man aged 40-49 years with primary liver carcinoma and hepatitis B virus infection.

This chain links TRBV28 with TRBJ2-4; D not resolved. The germline V and J ends were trimmed by 6 bases and 1 base, with 7 bases remaining between them. This CDR3 spans 13 amino acids. From germline, CDR1 is MDHEN and CDR2 SYDVKM. CDR3 in DNA: TGTGCCAGCAGACTTATGGCCAAAAACATTCAGTACTTC. Its translation: CASRLMAKNIQYF.

Concerning this clonotype itself: At one end, the junction sequence differs from germline, possibly due to a read error. This chain uses TRBV14 with TRBJ2-3, with 8 bases identical to TRBD2. Germline CDR1 and CDR2: SGHDN and FVKESK. The CDR3 runs to 15 residues. CDR3 nucleotide sequence: TGTGCCAGCAGCCAAGGGACTAGCTGGATAGATATGCAGTATTTT. Amino acids: CASSQGTSWIDMQYF.

This clonotype has only one observation. A read error may be the cause here, since a much bigger clone is one base away. V is TRBV9 and J is TRBJ2-7; D gene ambiguous. The CDR3 totals 15 residues. V lost 4 bases and J 1 base, leaving 15 bases between the germline ends. Germline-derived CDR1 and CDR2 are SGDLS and YYNGEE. The CDR3 nucleotides are TGTGCCAGCAGCCCTGCGTCCGGCACGTCCTACGAGCAGTACTTC. It codes for CASSPASGTSYEQYF. The complete variable domain, with remaining parts taken from reference TRBV9 and TRBJ2-7, reads DSGVTQTPKHLITATGQRVTLRCSPRSGDLSVYWYQQSLDQGLQFLIQYYNGEERAKGNILERFSAQQFPDLHSELNLSSLELGDSALYFCASSPASGTSYEQYFGPGTRLTVT.

This sequence joins TRBV11-2 and TRBJ2-1; either TRBD1 or TRBD2 may fit D (5 bases each). Germline V gene data show CDR1 as SGHAT and CDR2 as FQNNGV. The CDR3 spans 18 residues. V lost 4 bases and J lost 7, with 26 bases in between. The CDR3 protein is CASSSPSGMGDSSNEQFF. The CDR3 DNA reads as TGTGCCAGCAGCTCCCCCTCTGGTATGGGAGACAGTAGTAATGAGCAGTTCTTC.

Worth noting for this clonotype: A junction end diverges from the germline sequence, so it may reflect a read error. The rearrangement joins TRBV5-6 to TRBJ2-7; D remains unclear. This CDR3 is built from 15 residues. The germline V gene encodes CDR1 SGHDT and CDR2 YYEEEE. The CDR3 spells CVSSLESASSYEQYF. Here the CDR3 DNA reads TGTGTCAGCAGCCTAGAGAGCGCCAGCTCCTACGAGCAGTACTTC.

As concerns this clonotype: Being one base from a much bigger clone, this may be a read error. The final CDR3 position lacks the conserved phenylalanine or tryptophan, pointing to a likely read error. The chain combines TRBV5-1 with TRBJ2-7; 7 bases agree with TRBD1. With 5 bases clipped from V and 0 bases from J, the junction kept 5 bases outside the gene matches. CDR3 length: 14 amino acids. Germline V gene data show CDR1 as SGHRS and CDR2 as YFSETQ. CDR3 sequence: CASSTTGTSYEQYS. The CDR3 DNA follows: TGCGCCAGCAGTACGACAGGGACCTCCTACGAGCAGTACTCC.

The gene calls are TRBV6-1 and TRBJ2-5; 7 bases match TRBD2. This CDR3 spans 15 amino acids. CDR1 is MNHNS, CDR2 SASEGT, per germline. Trimming cost V 3 bases and J 5 bases; bases outside gene matches: 9. Here the CDR3 reads CASSDLGGSGETQYF. The DNA for the CDR3 is TGTGCCAGCAGTGATCTCGGCGGGAGTGGGGAGACCCAGTACTTC.

The genes are TRBV6-6 and TRBJ2-7, with D perhaps TRBD1 (7 bases). Trimming left V 11 bases short and J 3 bases short, with 20 bases between. The CDR3 extends over 14 amino acids. The V gene's germline CDR1 is MNHNY and CDR2 SVGAGI (reference sequence). CDR3 sequence (DNA): TGTGCCGTCGGGGGACAGCAATATTTCTACGAGCAGTACTTC. Translating gives CAVGGQQYFYEQYF.

A note on this clonotype: At one of its ends the junction is not consistent with the germline gene, which may arise from a read error. The gene calls are TRBV7-8 and TRBJ2-1; D is undetermined. The CDR3 extends over 16 amino acids. Germline CDR1 SGHVS, CDR2 FQNEAQ. This chain's CDR3 is CASSLQVLSSYNEQFF. In DNA, the CDR3 is TGTGCAAGCAGCTTACAAGTTCTGAGCTCCTACAATGAGCAGTTCTTC.

This clonotype was recorded a few times. This may come from a read error, since a much larger clone is one base off. CDR3 DNA sequence: TGTGTCAGCAGTTACTCGACAGGGGGGGATCAGCCCCAGCATTTT. Protein sequence: CVSSYSTGGDQPQHF. This chain joins TRBV6-5 and TRBJ1-5, with 9 bases lining up with TRBD1. This CDR3 has 15 residues. Per germline, CDR1 MNHEY and CDR2 SVGAGI.

This clonotype was seen ten or more times. The chain carries TRBV13 and TRBJ2-7; D may be TRBD2 (5 bases). Trimming shortened V by 5 bases and J by 0 bases, and 11 bases separated the two germline ends. CDR1 and CDR2 (germline): PRHDT, FYEKMQ (reference sequence). This CDR3 has 14 residues. DNA of the CDR3: TGTGCCAGCAGCATAAAACTAGGCTCCTACGAGCAGTACTTC. Residues: CASSIKLGSYEQYF.

As to this clonotype: Relative to the germline gene, one junction end is altered; a read error may explain this. The rearrangement joins TRBV29-1 to TRBJ1-1; D is undetermined. CDR1 SQVTM and CDR2 ANQGSEA come from the germline V gene. The CDR3 is made up of 13 amino acids. This chain's CDR3 is CSAETNTYTGAFF. The CDR3 DNA reads TGCAGCGCTGAGACCAACACCTACACTGGAGCTTTCTTT.

The V gene is TRBV11-2, the J gene TRBJ1-1, with 9 bases fitting TRBD1. This CDR3 spans 13 amino acids. The V gene's germline CDR1 is SGHAT and CDR2 FQNNGV. With V trimmed by 5 bases and J by 11 bases, 9 bases remained unmatched. CDR3 sequence: CASSSGGTGSAFF. CDR3 nucleotide sequence: TGTGCCAGCAGCAGTGGCGGGACAGGGAGTGCTTTCTTT.

Details on this clonotype: The missing conserved phenylalanine or tryptophan at the end of this CDR3 makes a read error likely. The chain couples TRBV6-6 to TRBJ2-7, with D uncertain. This CDR3 is built from 12 residues. Per the germline V gene, CDR1 is MNHNY and CDR2 is SVGAGI (reference sequence). Trimming cost V 2 bases and J 5 bases, with 7 bases left between them. For the CDR3, the DNA is TGTGCCAGCAGTTACCCCACCGACGAGCAGTACTAC. Protein product: CASSYPTDEQYY.

This clonotype was recorded once. The junction and the germline gene differ at one end; a read error may be behind it. The chain combines TRBV29-1 with TRBJ1-2; D is unresolved. This CDR3 is 15 amino acids long. Germline assignment: CDR1 SQVTM and CDR2 ANQGSEA. The CDR3 nucleotides are TGCAGCATTGAGGCTCAAGCGGAAGTTAGCTATGGCTACACGTTC. Translation: CSIEAQAEVSYGYTF.

This clonotype showed up many times. V usage is TRBV28 and J usage is TRBJ1-1, with D unresolved. The CDR3 totals 15 residues. The germline CDR1 and CDR2 sequences are MDHEN and SYDVKM. V was cut by 5 bases and J by 1 base, with 14 bases left in between. The CDR3 region is CASSPVGRGNTEAFF. The CDR3 DNA reads TGTGCCAGCAGTCCAGTTGGGCGGGGGAACACTGAAGCTTTCTTT.

On this clonotype itself: A junction end diverges from the germline sequence, so it may reflect a read error. The rearrangement joins TRBV6-5 to TRBJ2-1; a weak D match, TRBD1 (5 bases). From germline, CDR1 is MNHEY and CDR2 SVGAGI. This CDR3 comprises 13 residues. In DNA, the CDR3 is TGTGCCAGCATCCGGCAGGGTTACAATGAGCAGTCCTTC. This translates into CASIRQGYNEQSF.

The chain links TRBV28 to TRBJ1-5; 11 bases align to TRBD1. Germline-derived CDR1 and CDR2 are MDHEN and SYDVKM. The trim removed 7 bases at V and 5 bases at J, leaving 10 bases unmatched. The length of the CDR3 is 16 residues. CDR3 in amino acids: CASTRTGGLGDQPQHF. Here the CDR3 DNA reads TGTGCCAGCACTCGGACAGGGGGCTTGGGGGATCAGCCCCAGCATTTT. The entire variable domain, with the rest obtained from reference TRBV28 and TRBJ1-5, is as follows: DVKVTQSSRYLVKRTGEKVFLECVQDMDHENMFWYRQDPGLGLRLIYFSYDVKMKEKGDIPEGYSVSREKKERFSLILESASTNQTSMYLCASTRTGGLGDQPQHFGDGTRLSIL.

As regards this clonotype: Because it lacks the conserved phenylalanine or tryptophan at the end, this CDR3 is likely a read error. The J gene is TRBJ1-2, the V gene TRBV4-1, with unresolved D. Per germline, CDR1 MGHRA and CDR2 YSYEKL. The V end was cut by 4 bases, the J end by 0 bases, with 12 bases between. The CDR3 runs 15 residues. This chain's CDR3 is CASSPEGSANYGYTI. The DNA of the CDR3 is TGCGCCAGCAGCCCCGAAGGGTCAGCTAACTATGGCTACACCATC.

Of note for this clonotype: This clone may be a read error of a much larger clone one base away. The CDR3 sequence: CASSLTGRGAGELFF. CDR3 DNA: TGTGCCAGCAGCTTGACAGGGAGGGGTGCCGGGGAGCTGTTTTTT. The chain uses TRBV5-8 and TRBJ2-2; a weak D match, TRBD2 (7 bases). V was pared by 1 base and J by 6 bases, with 13 bases between. This CDR3 is 15 amino acids long. Germline V gives CDR1 SGHTS, CDR2 YDEGEE.

This clonotype was observed at least ten times. The chain recombines TRBV29-1 with TRBJ1-2; no clear D. The CDR3 is made up of 11 amino acids. Germline lookup yields CDR1 SQVTM and CDR2 ANQGSEA. V lost 7 bases to trimming and J lost 5 bases, with 11 bases between them. CDR3 amino acids: CSAGVQYGYTF. The DNA for the CDR3 is TGCAGCGCAGGCGTACAATATGGCTACACCTTC.

The chain uses TRBV5-8 and TRBJ2-5, with 14 bases aligning to TRBD2. V dropped 7 bases and J dropped 5; count of bases not matched to a gene: 13. CDR1 is SGHTS and CDR2 is YDEGEE in the germline V gene. CDR3 length equals 17 residues. CDR3 residues: CASGGGLAGGIVETQYF. The CDR3 DNA reads TGTGCCAGCGGCGGTGGACTAGCGGGAGGTATTGTGGAGACCCAGTACTTC.

Note on this clonotype: At one end the junction does not follow the germline gene, possibly because of a read error. The gene calls are TRBV11-2 and TRBJ2-2, with D tentatively TRBD2 (6 bases). In germline, CDR1 is SGHAT, CDR2 FQNNGV. The CDR3 loop spans 16 amino acids. The CDR3 nucleotides read TGTGCCAGCAGCTTAGTGGCGCTAGCGTGTACCGGGGACCTGTTTTTT. It encodes CASSLVALACTGDLFF.

This chain joins TRBV7-9 and TRBJ2-2, with 12 bases lining up with TRBD2. V shed 5 bases, J shed 7 bases, and the junction held 14 bases outside the gene matches. From germline, CDR1 is SEHNR and CDR2 FQNEAQ (reference sequence). The CDR3 extends over 18 amino acids. CDR3 sequence: CASSPRLGLAGTVGELFF. CDR3 DNA: TGTGCCAGCAGCCCACGCTTAGGACTAGCGGGAACCGTCGGGGAGCTGTTTTTT.

V usage is TRBV10-3 and J usage is TRBJ2-3; 11 bases align to TRBD1. There are 17 residues in the CDR3. Trimming at V came to 6 bases and at J to 6 bases, leaving 14 bases not matched to a gene. The V gene's germline CDR1 is ENHRY and CDR2 SYGVKD. DNA of the CDR3: TGTGCCATCAGAAGCACAGCCGGACAGGGGGCAGGGGATACGCAGTATTTT. Protein sequence: CAIRSTAGQGAGDTQYF.

This clonotype was recorded at least ten times. The rearrangement joins TRBV28 to TRBJ1-5; perhaps TRBD1 as D (6 bases). Trimming left V 2 bases short and J 6 bases short, with 14 bases between. The germline V gene encodes CDR1 MDHEN and CDR2 SYDVKM. This CDR3 has 15 amino acids. CDR3 bases: TGTGCCAGCAGTTTACCTGTGGGGGGCCGTCAGCCCCAGCATTTT. The encoded protein is CASSLPVGGRQPQHF.

As regards this clonotype: Here the CDR3 omits its conserved ending phenylalanine or tryptophan, so a read error is the likely source. This chain uses TRBV6-5 with TRBJ2-7; TRBD1 matches 7 bases. Per germline, CDR1 MNHEY and CDR2 SVGAGI. This CDR3 region has 15 residues. CDR3 bases: TGTGCCAGCCGGACCGGGACAGCAAATTCCTGCGAGCAGTACTAC. Translation: CASRTGTANSCEQYY.

There are many counts of this clonotype. The rearrangement joins TRBV6-4 to TRBJ2-2, with 9 bases that match TRBD2. The CDR3 covers 14 residues. The germline V gene encodes CDR1 MRHNA and CDR2 SNTAGT. Germline trimming cut 4 bases from V and 3 bases from J; bases unmatched to any gene: 0. Written as DNA, the CDR3 is TGTGCCAGCAGTGTAGCGGGAGACACCGGGGAGCTGTTTTTT. This gives the protein CASSVAGDTGELFF.

About this clonotype itself: It is likely a read error, because the conserved phenylalanine at the end of the CDR3 is missing. The V call is TRBV6-1, the J call TRBJ2-7; a weak D match, TRBD1 (6 bases). Germline V CDR1 and CDR2: MNHNS, SASEGT. The CDR3 extends over 14 amino acids. CDR3 coding DNA: TGTGCAAGCGGCTACGGGACGGGACAACTGGAGCAGTACTCC. Amino acid sequence: CASGYGTGQLEQYS.

The chain joins TRBV7-9 to TRBJ2-7; TRBD2 might be the D (6 bases). There are 13 residues in the CDR3. Germline loops: CDR1 SEHNR, CDR2 FQNEAQ (reference sequence). Trimming removed 7 bases at V and 9 bases at J, with 19 bases between. The CDR3 sequence: CASNMGTCSGQYF. In DNA form, the CDR3 reads TGTGCCAGCAACATGGGGACTTGCTCAGGGCAGTACTTC.

This clonotype was detected many times. V gene TRBV5-6 combines with J gene TRBJ2-7; D remains unclear. V was clipped by 2 bases and J by 0 bases, with 15 bases between them. CDR1 and CDR2 from the germline V gene are SGHDT and YYEEEE. This CDR3 region has 16 residues. The DNA of the CDR3 is TGTGCCAGCAGCTTCCTGGACGGCTTCAGCTCCTACGAGCAGTACTTC. This sequence encodes CASSFLDGFSSYEQYF.

This chain joins TRBV11-2 and TRBJ2-5, with 8 bases lining up with TRBD2. With 6 bases clipped from V and 4 bases from J, the junction kept 10 bases outside the gene matches. The CDR3 runs 15 residues. Germline CDR1 reads SGHAT; CDR2 reads FQNNGV. The CDR3: CASSSGTSGRETQYF. The CDR3 nucleotides are TGTGCCAGCAGTTCCGGGACAAGCGGGAGAGAGACCCAGTACTTC. The variable domain in full, with the rest retrieved from reference TRBV11-2 and TRBJ2-5, is EAGVAQSPRYKIIEKRQSVAFWCNPISGHATLYWYQQILGQGPKLLIQFQNNGVVDDSQLPKDRFSAERLKGVDSTLKIQPAKLEDSAVYLCASSSGTSGRETQYFGPGTRLLVL.